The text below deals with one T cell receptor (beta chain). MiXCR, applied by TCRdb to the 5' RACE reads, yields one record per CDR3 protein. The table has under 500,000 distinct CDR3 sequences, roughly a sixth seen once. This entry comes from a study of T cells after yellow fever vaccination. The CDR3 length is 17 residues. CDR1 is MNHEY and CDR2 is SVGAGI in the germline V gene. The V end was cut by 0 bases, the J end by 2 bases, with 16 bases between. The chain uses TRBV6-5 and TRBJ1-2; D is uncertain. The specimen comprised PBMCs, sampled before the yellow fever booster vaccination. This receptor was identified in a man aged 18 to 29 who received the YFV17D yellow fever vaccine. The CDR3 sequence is CASSYSWAGLRNYGYTF. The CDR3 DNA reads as TGTGCCAGCAGTTACTCATGGGCCGGCCTGAGGAACTATGGCTACACCTTC.